These T cell receptor beta chains were read from a single sample in a study of blood T cells in healthy people across ages. TCRdb used MiXCR to reprocess the 5' RACE reads, holding one entry per CDR3 protein. Here the sample spans 1.5 million to 2 million distinct CDR3 sequences, around half being singletons. Sequenced material: blood. These receptors all come from a woman in her thirties or forties in good health. The CDR3 runs from the conserved cysteine through the conserved F or W. Each record gives: D gene, J gene, clone size, V gene, CDR3 protein, CDR3 DNA. A D gene is named only where the DNA matches it firmly. Size is omitted from some rows. Given values are once, few, many or a class for expanded clones.

>NA|TRBJ2-3|NA|TRBV7-7
CASSLGSPGTQYF
TGTGCTAGCAGCTTAGGGTCCCCAGGAACGCAGTATTTT
>NA|TRBJ2-1|NA|TRBV6-1
CASSEQGPKDEQFF
TGTGCCAGCAGTGAACAGGGACCAAAGGATGAGCAGTTCTTC
>NA|TRBJ2-7|NA|TRBV13
CASSLTRGSSYEQYF
TGTGCCAGCAGCTTAACACGGGGCAGTTCCTACGAGCAGTACTTC
>NA|TRBJ2-4|few|TRBV20-1
CSATRADTGFDIQYF
TGCAGTGCGACGAGGGCCGACACGGGGTTTGACATTCAGTACTTC
>NA|TRBJ2-7|few|TRBV3-1
CASSPPESWEQYF
TGTGCCAGCAGCCCGCCCGAATCGTGGGAGCAGTACTTC
>TRBD1|TRBJ1-5|NA|TRBV11-2
CASSAGQGISLNQPQHF
TGTGCCAGCAGCGCCGGACAGGGAATAAGCCTCAATCAGCCCCAGCATTTT
>TRBD1|TRBJ1-6|NA|TRBV7-9
CASSFTGGSNSPLHF
TGTGCCAGCAGCTTCACAGGGGGATCTAATTCACCCCTCCACTTT
>NA|TRBJ2-3|NA|TRBV4-3
CASSQVFQGPYDTQYF
TGCGCCAGCAGCCAAGTCTTTCAAGGGCCGTACGATACGCAGTATTTT
>NA|TRBJ1-2|few|TRBV11-2
CASSLDGGPGSYGYTF
TGTGCCAGCAGCTTAGATGGGGGCCCCGGGAGCTATGGCTACACCTTC
>NA|TRBJ2-5|NA|TRBV7-3
CASSPTGRGKETQYF
TGTGCCAGCAGCCCCACAGGGCGGGGGAAAGAGACCCAGTACTTC
>NA|TRBJ1-6|few|TRBV4-1
CASSQAAQINSPLHF
TGCGCCAGCAGCCAAGCGGCACAGATTAATTCACCCCTCCACTTT
>TRBD1|TRBJ1-2|few|TRBV7-2
CASSSTGGAYGYTF
TGTGCCAGCAGCTCAACAGGGGGCGCCTATGGCTACACCTTC
>NA|TRBJ1-5|NA|TRBV12-3/TRBV12-4
CASSTESSNQPQHF
TGTGCCAGCAGCACGGAGAGTAGCAATCAGCCCCAGCATTTT
>TRBD2|TRBJ2-5|NA|TRBV29-1
CSVSRRGGETQYF
TGCAGCGTATCTAGGCGGGGAGGGGAGACCCAGTACTTC
>NA|TRBJ1-1|NA|TRBV5-1
CASSLVTPNTEAFF
TGCGCCAGCAGCTTGGTTACACCGAACACTGAAGCTTTCTTT
>TRBD1|TRBJ2-5|NA|TRBV5-6
CASSLYTGGTKTQYF
TGTGCCAGCAGCTTGTATACAGGGGGCACGAAGACCCAGTACTTC
>TRBD1|TRBJ2-1|NA|TRBV20-1
CSARDVSKGQGVNEQFF
TGCAGTGCTAGAGATGTCAGCAAGGGACAGGGGGTCAATGAGCAGTTCTTC
>NA|TRBJ2-7|few|TRBV28
CASSPRGLSYEQYF
TGTGCCAGCAGCCCCCGGGGGTTATCCTACGAGCAGTACTTC
>NA|TRBJ1-2|once|TRBV11-1
CASSLAPQDYGYTF
TGTGCCAGCAGCTTAGCCCCCCAGGACTATGGCTACACCTTC
>NA|TRBJ2-7|NA|TRBV20-1
CSARKRDGSWYEQYF
TGCAGTGCTAGAAAGAGGGACGGTTCATGGTACGAGCAGTACTTC
>TRBD2|TRBJ2-5|NA|TRBV3-1
CASTGTRFETQYF
TGTGCCAGCACCGGGACTAGATTTGAGACCCAGTACTTC
>NA|TRBJ2-3|NA|TRBV6-2/TRBV6-3
CASSYPGVASRRDTQYF
TGTGCCAGCAGTTATCCCGGGGTAGCGTCTCGTCGTGATACGCAGTATTTT
>TRBD1|TRBJ2-6|NA|TRBV18
CASSPDSQGTLGANVLTF
TGTGCCAGCTCACCCGACTCACAGGGGACGCTCGGGGCCAACGTCCTGACTTTC
>TRBD2|TRBJ2-5|NA|TRBV20-1
CSAAGDWTQYF
TGCAGTGCGGCGGGAGATTGGACCCAGTACTTC
>TRBD2|TRBJ2-5|NA|TRBV20-1
CSAPGLAGHQETQYF
TGCAGTGCTCCTGGACTAGCGGGGCACCAAGAGACCCAGTACTTC
>NA|TRBJ2-3|NA|TRBV7-2
CASSLFAHTQYF
TGTGCCAGCAGCTTATTCGCTCATACGCAGTATTTT
>TRBD1|TRBJ2-7|many|TRBV7-2
CASSPRDRSYEQYF
TGTGCCAGCAGCCCCCGGGACAGATCCTACGAGCAGTACTTC
>NA|TRBJ2-7|NA|TRBV5-1
CASSLVGDIFEQYF
TGCGCCAGCAGCTTGGTGGGCGACATCTTCGAGCAGTACTTC
>NA|TRBJ2-7|NA|TRBV6-4
CASYGWGSYEQYF
TGTGCCAGCTACGGGTGGGGCTCCTACGAGCAGTACTTC
>NA|TRBJ2-6|few|TRBV20-1
CSASGEGANVLTF
TGCAGTGCTAGCGGGGAAGGGGCCAACGTCCTGACTTTC
>NA|TRBJ1-4|NA|TRBV5-1
CASSPNLGEKLFF
TGCGCCAGCAGTCCCAATCTCGGGGAAAAACTGTTTTTT
>NA|TRBJ1-2|many|TRBV27
CASSGRYGYTF
TGTGCCAGCAGCGGACGGTATGGCTACACCTTC
>NA|TRBJ1-4|NA|TRBV4-3
CASSQDHFGARASATNEKLFF
TGCGCCAGCAGCCAAGATCACTTTGGTGCCAGGGCCTCTGCAACTAATGAAAAACTGTTTTTT
>NA|TRBJ2-5|few|TRBV6-2/TRBV6-3
CASSDVRQETQYF
TGTGCCAGCAGTGACGTTAGGCAAGAGACCCAGTACTTC
>NA|TRBJ2-3|NA|TRBV20-1
CSARPGFLWDTQYF
TGCAGTGCTAGGCCGGGGTTCCTCTGGGATACGCAGTATTTT
>NA|TRBJ1-4|NA|TRBV24-1
CATSVHGVLFATNEKLFF
TGTGCCACCAGTGTTCACGGAGTGCTTTTTGCAACTAATGAAAAACTGTTTTTT
>NA|TRBJ2-5|few|TRBV11-2
CASSLGILRDVRTSQETQYF
TGTGCCAGCAGCTTAGGGATTTTGAGGGACGTCAGGACCTCTCAAGAGACCCAGTACTTC
>NA|TRBJ1-1|few|TRBV6-6
CASSPKGEGANEAFF
TGTGCCAGCAGTCCGAAAGGGGAGGGCGCCAATGAAGCTTTCTTT
>TRBD2|TRBJ2-1|few|TRBV7-2
CASSLIGGGGNEQFF
TGTGCCAGCAGCTTAATCGGGGGGGGTGGCAATGAGCAGTTCTTC
>NA|TRBJ1-5|NA|TRBV6-2/TRBV6-3
CASSYHARESPQHF
TGTGCCAGCAGTTACCACGCCCGGGAATCGCCCCAGCATTTT
>NA|TRBJ2-5|NA|TRBV7-2
CASRQYTEETQYF
TGTGCCAGCAGGCAATATACAGAAGAGACCCAGTACTTC
>NA|TRBJ1-5|NA|TRBV5-5
CASSFTSGLNQPRHF
TGTGCCAGCAGCTTTACGTCGGGTTTAAATCAGCCCCGGCATTTT
>NA|TRBJ1-5|NA|TRBV4-1
CASSQGIGRDGNQPQHF
TGCGCCAGCAGCCAGGGAATAGGGAGGGATGGCAATCAGCCCCAGCATTTT
>NA|TRBJ1-5|NA|TRBV4-1
CASSQGGVKVDQPQHF
TGCGCCAGCAGCCAAGGAGGGGTGAAGGTCGATCAGCCCCAGCATTTT
>TRBD1|TRBJ1-4|NA|TRBV7-9
CASSPPDRGPVLTNEKLFF
TGTGCCAGCAGCCCACCGGACAGGGGGCCGGTCCTAACTAATGAAAAACTGTTTTTT
>NA|TRBJ2-3|NA|TRBV29-1
CSVVEGPTDMQYF
TGCAGCGTTGTGGAGGGTCCGACAGATATGCAGTATTTT
>NA|TRBJ2-7|NA|TRBV4-1
CASSQDGGEQYF
TGCGCCAGCAGCCAAGATGGGGGCGAGCAGTACTTC
>NA|TRBJ2-3|NA|TRBV2
CASNGQATDTQYF
TGTGCCAGCAATGGGCAAGCGACAGATACGCAGTATTTT
>NA|TRBJ2-5|NA|TRBV10-1
CASSDRGLSRETQYF
TGCGCCAGCAGCGACCGGGGACTTTCGAGGGAGACCCAGTACTTC
>NA|TRBJ2-7|NA|TRBV20-1
CSASRGPDSYEQYF
TGCAGTGCTAGCCGGGGGCCCGACTCCTACGAGCAGTACTTC
>TRBD2|TRBJ2-3|NA|TRBV20-1
CSARAGGITDTQYF
TGCAGTGCTAGAGCGGGGGGGATTACAGATACGCAGTATTTT
>NA|TRBJ2-5|NA|TRBV9
CASSASNRVQETQYF
TGTGCCAGCAGCGCCTCAAACAGGGTCCAAGAGACCCAGTACTTC
>TRBD1|TRBJ2-1|few|TRBV28
CASSFRGGGGEQFF
TGTGCCAGCAGTTTTAGAGGGGGCGGTGGTGAGCAGTTCTTC
>NA|TRBJ1-2|few|TRBV20-1
CSATIGGAGYTF
TGCAGTGCTACCATCGGGGGGGCTGGCTACACCTTC
>NA|TRBJ1-2|few|TRBV5-1
CASSLASSSGGYTF
TGCGCCAGCAGCTTGGCCAGTTCATCAGGGGGCTACACCTTC
>NA|TRBJ2-5|NA|TRBV6-6
CASSYSRDTQETQYF
TGTGCCAGCAGTTACTCACGGGACACCCAAGAGACCCAGTACTTC
>NA|TRBJ2-5|NA|TRBV7-2
CASSSYLGGETQYF
TGTGCCAGCAGCTCCTACTTGGGCGGGGAGACCCAGTACTTC
>NA|TRBJ2-1|NA|TRBV28
CASSLVLPNNEQFF
TGTGCCAGCAGTTTAGTCTTGCCTAACAATGAGCAGTTCTTC
>NA|TRBJ2-1|NA|TRBV7-9
CASSLVQGESRNEQFF
TGTGCCAGCAGCTTAGTACAGGGAGAGTCAAGAAATGAGCAGTTCTTC
>NA|TRBJ2-7|NA|TRBV7-3
CASSFGLYNEQYF
TGTGCCAGCAGCTTTGGACTTTACAATGAGCAGTACTTC